Below, 9 T cell receptor beta chains from the same sample are listed, as sequenced in a study of long-term antiretroviral therapy in people with HIV. Samples were assayed with immunoSEQ v3.0 at survey level. Data came from immunoSEQ multiplex PCR; TCRdb stores just in-frame clones and leaves some out. The sample holds 15,000 to 20,000 clones, around 87% seen once. This material consisted of unsorted PBMCs, taken 4.2 years after starting antiretroviral therapy. Every receptor here comes from a man aged 50-60 years with HIV.

This clone was detected a few times. The J gene is TRBJ1-6, the V gene TRBV10-3, with D possibly being TRBD1 (5 bases). The CDR3 runs 17 residues. V shed 4 bases and J shed 0 bases, with 13 bases lying between them. Looked up from germline, CDR1 is ENHRY and CDR2 is SYGVKD. For the CDR3, the DNA is TGTGCCATCAGTGGCTCCTCAGGGAGCTCCTATAATTCACCCCTCCACTTT. Translating gives CAISGSSGSSYNSPLHF.

This chain links TRBV15 with TRBJ1-5; TRBD1 matches at 8 bases. The junction had 1 base not matched to a gene; V was cut back by 2 bases and J by 7 bases. The CDR3 is 13 amino acids. CDR1 and CDR2 from the germline V gene are LNHNV and YYDKDF (reference sequence). In DNA, the CDR3 is TGTGCCACCAGCAGAACAGGGGGGCAGCCCCAGCATTTT. Its translation: CATSRTGGQPQHF.

About this clone itself: Within the sample, other DNA sequences also encode this same CDR3. This sequence joins TRBV30 and TRBJ2-1; no firm D call. The CDR3 has 13 amino acids. Germline V gene lookup returns CDR1 GTSNPN and CDR2 SVGIG (reference sequence). V was trimmed by 0 bases and J by 2 bases, leaving 5 bases between them. This CDR3 reads CAWSVGTYNEQFF. The CDR3 nucleotides are TGTGCCTGGAGTGTAGGGACCTACAATGAGCAGTTCTTC.

This clone was seen once. The chain uses TRBV9 and TRBJ2-7; TRBD1 matches at 7 bases. The CDR3 is made up of 15 amino acids. In germline, CDR1 is SGDLS, CDR2 YYNGEE. V lost 4 bases and J lost 0; bases outside the gene matches: 7. As DNA, the CDR3 is TGTGCCAGCAGCCCCCGAAGGGACAGCTCCTACGAGCAGTACTTC. Translated, it gives CASSPRRDSSYEQYF.

This clone was seen a few times. V and J are TRBV4-1 and TRBJ1-2, with D perhaps matching TRBD1 (5 bases). Germline lookup yields CDR1 MGHRA and CDR2 YSYEKL. Deletions cut 1 base from V and 7 bases from J, with 16 bases between. This CDR3 has 15 amino acids. The CDR3 protein is CASSQVGLGEGGYTF. The CDR3 nucleotides are TGCGCCAGCAGCCAAGTAGGCCTGGGGGAGGGTGGCTACACCTTC.

The chain is built from TRBV7-9 and TRBJ2-2; D uncertain. The germline V and J ends were trimmed by 2 bases and 6 bases, with 4 bases remaining between them. The CDR3 loop spans 12 amino acids. The germline gives CDR1 SEHNR, CDR2 FQNEAQ (reference sequence). The CDR3 nucleotides are TGTGCCAGCAGCTTATTTCCCGGGGAGCTGTTTTTT. It translates to CASSLFPGELFF.

The V gene is TRBV7-2, the J gene TRBJ2-4; 7 nucleotides agree with TRBD1. The ends lost 5 bases at V and 2 bases at J; junction bases unmatched: 6. Germline assignment: CDR1 SGHTA and CDR2 FQGNSA. CDR3 length: 15 residues. The CDR3 region is CASSPQTGTKNIQYF. CDR3 DNA: TGTGCCAGCAGCCCTCAGACAGGGACCAAAAACATTCAGTACTTC.

The V call is TRBV27, the J call TRBJ1-4; D possibly corresponds to TRBD1 (6 bases). Germline-derived CDR1 and CDR2 are MNHEY and SMNVEV (reference sequence). There are 13 residues in the CDR3. The ends were cut back, 8 bases at V and 5 bases at J, with 12 bases in the middle. CDR3 sequence reads: CASGAGQNEKLFF. The DNA of the CDR3 is TGTGCCAGCGGCGCCGGACAGAATGAAAAACTGTTTTTT. The entire variable domain, with the rest obtained from reference TRBV27 and TRBJ1-4, is as follows: EAQVTQNPRYLITVTGKKLTVTCSQNMNHEYMSWYRQDPGLGLRQIYYSMNVEVTDKGDVPEGYKVSRKEKRNFPLILESPSPNQTSLYFCASGAGQNEKLFFGSGTQLSVL.

J is TRBJ2-6 and V is TRBV19; D is uncertain. Per germline, CDR1 LNHDA and CDR2 SQIVND (reference sequence). The ends were cut back, 8 bases at V and 2 bases at J, with 7 bases in the middle. This CDR3 has 13 residues. Here the CDR3 DNA reads TGTGCCAGTTTGCGTGCTGGGGCCAACGTCCTGACTTTC. As protein: CASLRAGANVLTF.